A selection of T cell receptor beta chains follows, all from one sample in a study of T cell responses to AZD1222 COVID-19 vaccine. Using immunoSEQ multiplex PCR, the repertoire was profiled, and TCRdb retains in-frame clones only, with some absent. The sample records roughly 130,000 clones, about 94% being singletons. The sequenced sample was peripheral blood, obtained on day 0 of AZD1222 vaccination. These receptors came from an adult in good health. CDR3s include the opening cysteine and the closing phenylalanine or tryptophan. A D gene is named only where the DNA matches it firmly. Size tells how often a clone was seen (once, few, many) or the class of an expanded clone, and some rows leave it out.

d_gene | v_gene | abundance | CDR3aa
TRBD1 | TRBV6-2/TRBV6-3 | - | CASSWTGSSGANVLTF
- | TRBV21-1 | - | CASRPTPGAGGVEFF
TRBD2 | TRBV11-3 | - | CASSFREGGPYNEQFF
- | TRBV6-5 | - | CASSLDSGGIVFF
- | TRBV4-1 | - | CASSQDYKGPVNQPQHF
- | TRBV5-1 | - | CASSSTDLISGEAFF
TRBD2 | TRBV19 | - | CASSFQGSGIYEQYF
- | TRBV2 | - | CASGREGNQPQHF
- | TRBV11-2 | - | CASSLSKRTNEQFF
- | TRBV5-8 | - | CASSDLNYGYTF
- | TRBV27 | - | CASSRTDSGNTIYF
- | TRBV28 | - | CASSQGDSSTDTQYF
- | TRBV10-2 | - | CASSEKLYEQYF
- | TRBV2 | - | CASSGAGEDNEQFF
- | TRBV7-6 | once | CASSSTPQETQYF
TRBD2 | TRBV7-2 | - | CASSRGREGSDTQYF
- | TRBV30 | - | CAWRGQVLLNTEAFF
TRBD1 | TRBV28 | - | CASSRQGFNSPLHF
TRBD2 | TRBV5-6 | once | CASRDRLAGGSPYEQYF
TRBD1 | TRBV18 | - | CASSSGQGSYEQYF
- | TRBV4-1 | - | CASSQGVDRSPGGPQHF
TRBD2 | TRBV27 | - | CASSPRGLAGGDGYEQFF
- | TRBV7-6 | - | CASSLVSLEGGELFF
TRBD1 | TRBV19 | once | CASQLFFFGTGNEKLFF
TRBD2 | TRBV11-3 | - | CASSLLAGGLDEQFF
- | TRBV28 | - | CASRTRDYGYTF
TRBD2 | TRBV7-2 | - | CASSIDARGEQFF
TRBD2 | TRBV5-4 | - | CASSLRTGTSGDNEQFF
- | TRBV6-5 | few | CVSTPGLGPTEAFF
- | TRBV12-3/TRBV12-4 | - | CASWGGARDVLTF
TRBD1 | TRBV30 | - | CARQGAVGTEAFF
- | TRBV10-3 | - | CAIRYRENDGYTF
TRBD2 | TRBV7-2 | - | CASSLVPLAGYEQYF
- | TRBV4-3 | - | CASSGGTVNEQFF
- | TRBV7-8 | - | CASSFAGSIKANEKLFF
TRBD2 | TRBV7-8 | - | CASSLNPLAGKNTGELFF
- | TRBV11-2 | - | CASSSGGYTEAFF